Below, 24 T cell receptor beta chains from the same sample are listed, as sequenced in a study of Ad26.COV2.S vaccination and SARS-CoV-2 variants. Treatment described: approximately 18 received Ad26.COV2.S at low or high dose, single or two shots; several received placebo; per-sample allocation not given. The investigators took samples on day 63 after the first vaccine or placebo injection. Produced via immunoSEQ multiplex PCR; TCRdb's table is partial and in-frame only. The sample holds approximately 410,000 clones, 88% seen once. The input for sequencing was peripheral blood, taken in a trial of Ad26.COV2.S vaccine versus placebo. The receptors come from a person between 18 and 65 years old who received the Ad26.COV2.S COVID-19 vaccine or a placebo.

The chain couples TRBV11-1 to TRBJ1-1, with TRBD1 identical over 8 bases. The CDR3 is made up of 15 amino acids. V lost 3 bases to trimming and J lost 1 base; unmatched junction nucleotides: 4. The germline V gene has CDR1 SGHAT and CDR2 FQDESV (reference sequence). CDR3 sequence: CASSFDRGPNTEAFF. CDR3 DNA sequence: TGTGCCAGCAGCTTCGACAGGGGCCCGAACACTGAAGCTTTCTTT.

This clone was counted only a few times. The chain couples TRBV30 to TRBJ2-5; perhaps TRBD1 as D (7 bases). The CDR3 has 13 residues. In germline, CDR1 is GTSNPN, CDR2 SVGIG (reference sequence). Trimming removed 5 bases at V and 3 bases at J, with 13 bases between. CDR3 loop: CAWGGDSEETQYF. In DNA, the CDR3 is TGTGCCTGGGGAGGGGACAGTGAAGAGACCCAGTACTTC.

The CDR3 loop reads CASSWTGTYNYGYTF. The DNA of the CDR3 is TGTGCCAGCTCATGGACAGGGACTTATAACTATGGCTACACCTTC. J is TRBJ1-2 and V is TRBV6-5; the match to TRBD1 covers 8 bases. CDR3 length equals 15 residues. Germline loops: CDR1 MNHEY, CDR2 SVGAGI. The junction had 9 bases not matched to a gene; V was cut back by 8 bases and J by 1 base.

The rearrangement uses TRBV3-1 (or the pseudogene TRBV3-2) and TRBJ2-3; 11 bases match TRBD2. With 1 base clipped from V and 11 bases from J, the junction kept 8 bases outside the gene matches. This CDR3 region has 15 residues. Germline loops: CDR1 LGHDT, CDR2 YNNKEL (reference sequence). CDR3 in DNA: TGTGCCAGCAGCCAAGCTATGGCTAGCGGGGGGTGGCAGTATTTT. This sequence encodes CASSQAMASGGWQYF.

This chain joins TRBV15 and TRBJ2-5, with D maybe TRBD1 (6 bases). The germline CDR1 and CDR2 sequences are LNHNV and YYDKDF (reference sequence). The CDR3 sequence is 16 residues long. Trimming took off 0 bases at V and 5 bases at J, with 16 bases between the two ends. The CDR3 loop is CATSRDRGPGVETQYF. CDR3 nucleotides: TGTGCCACCAGCAGAGACAGGGGCCCAGGAGTCGAGACCCAGTACTTC.

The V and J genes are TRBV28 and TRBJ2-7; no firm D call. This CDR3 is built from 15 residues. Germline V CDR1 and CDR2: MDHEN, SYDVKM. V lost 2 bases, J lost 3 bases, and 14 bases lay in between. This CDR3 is CASSLASPGLYEQYF. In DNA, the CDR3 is TGTGCCAGCAGTTTAGCGTCTCCGGGTCTCTACGAGCAGTACTTC.

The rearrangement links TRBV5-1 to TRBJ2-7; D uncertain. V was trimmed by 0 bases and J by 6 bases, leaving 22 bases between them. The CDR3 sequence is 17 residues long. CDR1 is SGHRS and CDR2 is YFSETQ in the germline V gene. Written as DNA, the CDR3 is TGCGCCAGCAGCTTGGTGGCAGGTGACTCTTCCCAGAGCGAGCAGTACTTC. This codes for CASSLVAGDSSQSEQYF.

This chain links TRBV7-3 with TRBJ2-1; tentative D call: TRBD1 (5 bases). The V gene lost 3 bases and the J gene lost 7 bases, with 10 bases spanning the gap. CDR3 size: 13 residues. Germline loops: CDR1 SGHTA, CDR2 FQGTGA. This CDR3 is CASSFSRDNEQFF. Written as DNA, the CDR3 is TGTGCCAGCAGCTTTTCCAGGGATAATGAGCAGTTCTTC.

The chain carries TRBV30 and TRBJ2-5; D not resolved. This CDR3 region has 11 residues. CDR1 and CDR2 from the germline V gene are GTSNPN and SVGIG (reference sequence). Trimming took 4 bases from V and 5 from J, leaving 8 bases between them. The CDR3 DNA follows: TGTGCCTGGATTTTGGCTGAGACCCAGTACTTC. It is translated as CAWILAETQYF.

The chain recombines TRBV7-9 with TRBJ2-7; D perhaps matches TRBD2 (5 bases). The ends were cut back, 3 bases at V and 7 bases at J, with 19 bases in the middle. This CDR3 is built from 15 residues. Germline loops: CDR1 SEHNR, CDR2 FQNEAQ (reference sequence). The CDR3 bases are TGTGCCAGCAGCTTTTATTCGAAAGGAGCGGAAGAGCAGTACTTC. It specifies CASSFYSKGAEEQYF. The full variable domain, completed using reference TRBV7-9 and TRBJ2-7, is DTGVSQNPRHKITKRGQNVTFRCDPISEHNRLYWYRQTLGQGPEFLTYFQNEAQLEKSRLLSDRFSAERPKGSFSTLEIQRTEQGDSAMYLCASSFYSKGAEEQYFGPGTRLTVT.

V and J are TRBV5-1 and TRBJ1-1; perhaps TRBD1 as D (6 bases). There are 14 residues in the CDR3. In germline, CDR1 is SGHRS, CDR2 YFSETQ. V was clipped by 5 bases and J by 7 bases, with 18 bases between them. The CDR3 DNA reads TGCGCCAGCAGAAGCCCCCGGGGGCGGCTTGAAGCTTTCTTT. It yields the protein CASRSPRGRLEAFF.

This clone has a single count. CDR3 sequence (DNA): TGTGCCAGCAGCCGCAACAGGGGGACGAACACCGGGGAGCTGTTTTTT. Its translation: CASSRNRGTNTGELFF. The V gene is TRBV4-2, the J gene TRBJ2-2; 8 nucleotides match TRBD1. With 4 bases clipped from V and 0 bases from J, the junction kept 4 bases outside the gene matches. This CDR3 spans 16 amino acids. From germline, CDR1 is LGHNA and CDR2 YNFKEQ.

The CDR3 nucleotides are TGTGCCAGCAGCTTAGGGCAGGTTGGAGAGACCCAGTACTTC. The encoded protein is CASSLGQVGETQYF. This sequence joins TRBV7-9 and TRBJ2-5; no definite D call. The CDR3 is 14 residues long. Trimming removed 1 base at V and 4 bases at J, with 10 bases between. Germline CDR1 and CDR2: SEHNR and FQNEAQ (reference sequence).

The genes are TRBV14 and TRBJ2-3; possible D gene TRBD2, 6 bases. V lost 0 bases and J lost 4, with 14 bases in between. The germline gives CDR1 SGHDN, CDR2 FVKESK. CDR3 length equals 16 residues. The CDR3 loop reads CASSQDSRWGADTQYF. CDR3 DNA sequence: TGTGCCAGCAGCCAAGATAGCAGGTGGGGGGCAGATACGCAGTATTTT.

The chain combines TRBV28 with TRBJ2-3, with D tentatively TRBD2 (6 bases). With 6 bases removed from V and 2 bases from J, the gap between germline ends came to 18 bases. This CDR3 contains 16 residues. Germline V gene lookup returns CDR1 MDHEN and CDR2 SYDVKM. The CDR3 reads CASRRPLSGSTDTQYF. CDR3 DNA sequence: TGTGCCAGCAGACGACCCCTTAGCGGATCCACAGATACGCAGTATTTT.

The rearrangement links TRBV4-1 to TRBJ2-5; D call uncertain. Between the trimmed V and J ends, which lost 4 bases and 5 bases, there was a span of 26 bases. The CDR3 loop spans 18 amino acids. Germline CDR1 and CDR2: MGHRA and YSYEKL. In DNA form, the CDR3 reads TGCGCCAGCAGCCTCGGCCCAAAGTTGTCTAGTCTGATGGAGACCCAGTACTTC. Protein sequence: CASSLGPKLSSLMETQYF.

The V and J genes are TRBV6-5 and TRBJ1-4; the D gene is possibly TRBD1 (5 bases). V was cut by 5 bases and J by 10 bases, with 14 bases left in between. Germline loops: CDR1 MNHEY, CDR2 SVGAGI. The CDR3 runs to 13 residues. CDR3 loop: CASSQRGRPKLFF. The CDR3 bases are TGTGCCAGCAGTCAAAGGGGCAGGCCAAAACTGTTTTTT.

The CDR3 DNA sequence: TGTGCCAGCAGCCCGTCCCCACTAGCGGGGGGGCGAAACAATGAGCAGTTCTTC. It encodes CASSPSPLAGGRNNEQFF. This sequence joins TRBV7-2 and TRBJ2-1; TRBD2 aligns across 13 bases. Trimming cost V 5 bases and J 5 bases; bases outside gene matches: 12. The CDR3 consists of 18 residues. Per the germline V gene, CDR1 is SGHTA and CDR2 is FQGNSA.

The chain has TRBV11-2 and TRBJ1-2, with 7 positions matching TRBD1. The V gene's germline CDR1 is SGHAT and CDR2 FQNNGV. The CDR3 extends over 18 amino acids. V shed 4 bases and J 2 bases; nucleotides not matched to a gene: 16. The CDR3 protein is CASSSPGGGGGLNYGYTF. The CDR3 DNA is TGTGCCAGCAGCTCACCAGGGGGAGGGGGCGGACTGAACTATGGCTACACCTTC.

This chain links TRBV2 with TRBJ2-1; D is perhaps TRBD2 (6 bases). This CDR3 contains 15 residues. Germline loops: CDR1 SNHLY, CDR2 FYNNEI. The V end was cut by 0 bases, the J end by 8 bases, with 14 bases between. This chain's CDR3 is CASSEAPGEGDEQFF. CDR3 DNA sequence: TGTGCCAGCAGTGAAGCGCCGGGGGAAGGTGATGAGCAGTTCTTC.

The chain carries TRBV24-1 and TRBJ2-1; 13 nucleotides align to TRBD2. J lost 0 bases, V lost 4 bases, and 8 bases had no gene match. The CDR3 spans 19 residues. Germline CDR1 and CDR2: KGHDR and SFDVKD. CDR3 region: CATSEPKLAGGSSYNEQFF. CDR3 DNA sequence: TGTGCCACCAGTGAGCCGAAACTAGCGGGGGGGAGCTCCTACAATGAGCAGTTCTTC.

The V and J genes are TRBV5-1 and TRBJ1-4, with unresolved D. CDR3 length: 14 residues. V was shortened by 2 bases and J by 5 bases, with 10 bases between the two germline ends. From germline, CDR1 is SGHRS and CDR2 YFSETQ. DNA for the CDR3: TGCGCCAGCAGCTTTACCGGAGGCAATGAAAAACTGTTTTTT. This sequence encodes CASSFTGGNEKLFF.

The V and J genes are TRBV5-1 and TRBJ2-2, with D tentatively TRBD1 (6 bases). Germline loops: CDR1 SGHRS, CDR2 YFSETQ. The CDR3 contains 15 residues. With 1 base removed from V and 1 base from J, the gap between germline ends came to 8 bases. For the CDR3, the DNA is TGCGCCAGCAGCTTGCCACAGGGGAACACCGGGGAGCTGTTTTTT. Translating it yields CASSLPQGNTGELFF.

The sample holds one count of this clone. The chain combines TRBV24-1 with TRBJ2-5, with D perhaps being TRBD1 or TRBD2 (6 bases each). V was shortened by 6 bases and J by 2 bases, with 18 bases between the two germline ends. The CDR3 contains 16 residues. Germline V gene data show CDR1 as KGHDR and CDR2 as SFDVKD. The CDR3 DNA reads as TGTGCCACCAGTCCCGGGGGAACAGGGTGGCAAGAGACCCAGTACTTC. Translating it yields CATSPGGTGWQETQYF.